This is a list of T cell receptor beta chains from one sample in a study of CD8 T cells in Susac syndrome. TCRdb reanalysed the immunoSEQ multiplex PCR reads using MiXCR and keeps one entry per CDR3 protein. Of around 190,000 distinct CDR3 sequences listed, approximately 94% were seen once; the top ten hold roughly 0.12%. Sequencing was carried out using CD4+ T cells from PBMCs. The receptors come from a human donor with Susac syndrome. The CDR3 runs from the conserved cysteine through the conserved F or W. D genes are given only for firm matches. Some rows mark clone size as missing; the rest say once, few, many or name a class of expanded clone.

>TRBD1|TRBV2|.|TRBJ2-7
TGTGCCAGCAGTTTGACCCAGGGGGCCCACGAGCAGTACTTC
CASSLTQGAHEQYF
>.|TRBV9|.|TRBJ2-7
TGTGCCAGCAGCCCCCGCCCGACCCCCGCCGCTGGGCAGTACTTC
CASSPRPTPAAGQYF
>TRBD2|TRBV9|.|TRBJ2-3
TGTGCCAGCAGCGTAGTTGGCGGGGGGCTCACAGATACGCAGTATTTT
CASSVVGGGLTDTQYF
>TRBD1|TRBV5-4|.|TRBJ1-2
TGTGCCAGCAGTCTCTCGGGACAGGGAAACTATGGCTACACCTTC
CASSLSGQGNYGYTF
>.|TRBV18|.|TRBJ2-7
TGTGCCAGCTCCCATCCGTATCTATCCTACGAGCAGTACTTC
CASSHPYLSYEQYF
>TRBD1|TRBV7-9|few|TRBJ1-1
TGTGCCAGCAGGATGGGACAGGGGAACACTGAAGCTTTCTTT
CASRMGQGNTEAFF
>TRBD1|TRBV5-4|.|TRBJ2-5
TGTGCCAGCAGCTTGGGACAGGGACCACAAGAGACCCAGTACTTC
CASSLGQGPQETQYF
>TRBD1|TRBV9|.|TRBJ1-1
TGTGCCAGCAGCACCGGGACAGGGTTCATGAACACTGAAGCTTTCTTT
CASSTGTGFMNTEAFF
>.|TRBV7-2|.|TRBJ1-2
TGTGCCAGCAGCTTAGGGCACTTGGGCTACACCTTC
CASSLGHLGYTF
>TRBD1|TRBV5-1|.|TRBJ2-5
TGCGCCAGCAGACCGGGACAGGGCCACTTGTACCAAGAGACCCAGTACTTC
CASRPGQGHLYQETQYF
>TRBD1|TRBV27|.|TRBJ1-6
TGTGCCAGCACCTGGACAGGTTTAGATTCACCCCTCCACTTT
CASTWTGLDSPLHF
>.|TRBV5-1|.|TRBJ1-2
TGCGCCAGCAGCCCGGGGGGGAGCTACACCTTC
CASSPGGSYTF
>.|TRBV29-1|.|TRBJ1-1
TGCAGCGTTGTAACAATGATGAACACTGAAGCTTTCTTT
CSVVTMMNTEAFF
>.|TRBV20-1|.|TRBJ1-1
TGCAGTGCTAGAGCCCTTCAAATGAACACTGAAGCTTTCTTT
CSARALQMNTEAFF
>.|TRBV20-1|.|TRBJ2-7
TGCAGTGCTAGAGATGGGCAAACCTCCGCCGAGCAGTACTTC
CSARDGQTSAEQYF
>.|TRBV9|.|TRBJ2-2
TGTGCCAGCAGCACTAGGGGGTCCTATATTAACGGGGAGCTGTTTTTT
CASSTRGSYINGELFF
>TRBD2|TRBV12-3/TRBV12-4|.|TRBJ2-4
TGTGCCAGCAGTATCACTAGCGGAAACATTCAGTACTTC
CASSITSGNIQYF
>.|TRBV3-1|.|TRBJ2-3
TGTGCCAGCAGCCAAGCAATGGATTCTAGCACAGATACGCAGTATTTT
CASSQAMDSSTDTQYF
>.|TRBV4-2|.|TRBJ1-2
TGTGCCAGCAGCCACGGGGGGGCTTTCGACTATGGCTACACCTTC
CASSHGGAFDYGYTF
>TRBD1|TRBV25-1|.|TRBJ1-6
TGTGCCAGCAGTGAAACAGGGGCCCAGAATTTCGCGTCACCCCTCCACTTT
CASSETGAQNFASPLHF
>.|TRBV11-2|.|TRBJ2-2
TGTGCCAGCAGCCGGAGGACGGCCATTGTTACCGGGGAGCTGTTTTTT
CASSRRTAIVTGELFF
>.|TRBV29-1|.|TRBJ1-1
TGCAGCGGTGTGAGGGGCATGAACACTGAAGCTTTCTTT
CSGVRGMNTEAFF
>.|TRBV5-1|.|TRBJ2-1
TGCGCCAGCAGCTTGAGGCTAGACTACAATGAGCAGTTCTTC
CASSLRLDYNEQFF
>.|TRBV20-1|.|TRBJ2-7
TGCAGTGCTAGAGAGGCTGGGGACATCTCCTACGAGCAGTACTTC
CSAREAGDISYEQYF
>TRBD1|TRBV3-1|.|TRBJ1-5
TGTGCCAGCAGCCCCGGGACAGGGGGCGTGGGCAATCAGCCCCAGCATTTT
CASSPGTGGVGNQPQHF
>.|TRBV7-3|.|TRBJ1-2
TGTGCCAGCAGTGGACGAGGAGGCTATGGCTACACCTTC
CASSGRGGYGYTF
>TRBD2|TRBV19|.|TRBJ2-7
TGTGCCAGTAAGGACCATGGGACTAGCGGGGGCCCCCAGACCTTC
CASKDHGTSGGPQTF
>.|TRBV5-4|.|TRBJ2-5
TGTGCCAGCAGCTTTTGGGGGATGGTGGAGACCCAGTACTTC
CASSFWGMVETQYF
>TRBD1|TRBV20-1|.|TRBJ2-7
TGCAGTGTGGGACAGGGGTTCTCCTACGAGCAGTACTTC
CSVGQGFSYEQYF
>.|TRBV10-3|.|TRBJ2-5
TGTGCCATCAGTGAGACAGGGTCGCAAGAGACCCAGTACTTC
CAISETGSQETQYF
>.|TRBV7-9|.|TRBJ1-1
TGTGCCAGCAGCTTAGCGGATTTGTTTACGCAAGCTTTCTTT
CASSLADLFTQAFF
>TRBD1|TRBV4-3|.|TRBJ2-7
TGCGCCAGCAGCCAAGTTGGGACAGGGGGCCACGAGCAGTACTTC
CASSQVGTGGHEQYF
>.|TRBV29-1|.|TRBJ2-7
TGCAGCGTTTATCTTGGTACCTTGGGGGAGCAGTACTTC
CSVYLGTLGEQYF
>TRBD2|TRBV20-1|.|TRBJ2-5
TGCAGTGCTAGAGACCCGGGACTAGCGGGGGCGGAGACCCAGTACTTC
CSARDPGLAGAETQYF
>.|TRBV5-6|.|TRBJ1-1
TGTGCCAGCAGCTTGGAGCAGGGACTCATGAACACTGAAGCTTTCTTT
CASSLEQGLMNTEAFF
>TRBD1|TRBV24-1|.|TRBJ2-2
TGTGCCACCAGTGACCAGGGGGCCACCGGGGAGCTGTTTTTT
CATSDQGATGELFF
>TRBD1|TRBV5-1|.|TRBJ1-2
TGCGCCAGCAGCTTGGCAGAGACAGGGGGCTACACCTTC
CASSLAETGGYTF
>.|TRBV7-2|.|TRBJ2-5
TGTGCCAGCAGCCCCAGGGACCACTCCGGAGAGACCCAGTACTTC
CASSPRDHSGETQYF
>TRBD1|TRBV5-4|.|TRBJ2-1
TGTGCCAGCAGCTTCCCCAGGGGGTCCTACAATGAGCAGTTCTTC
CASSFPRGSYNEQFF
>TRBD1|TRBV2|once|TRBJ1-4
TGTGCCAGCAGCTCGACAGGGCGGAAAGAAAAACTGTTTTTT
CASSSTGRKEKLFF
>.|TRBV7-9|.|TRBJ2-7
TGTGCCAGCAGCTTAGGCCCTAGCGTTTACGAGCAGTACTTC
CASSLGPSVYEQYF
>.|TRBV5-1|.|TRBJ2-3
TGCGCCAGCACCGTCCGGCGGTCCACAGATACGCAGTATTTT
CASTVRRSTDTQYF
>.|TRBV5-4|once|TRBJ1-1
TGTGCCAGCAGCTCATGGCGAGGGGAAGGAGGTGAAGCTTTCTTT
CASSSWRGEGGEAFF
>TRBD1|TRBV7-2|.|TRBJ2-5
TGTGCCAGCAGCTTAGGCGACAGGGACCAAGAGACCCAGTACTTC
CASSLGDRDQETQYF
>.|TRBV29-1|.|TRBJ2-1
TGCAGCGGAGAAAGGGGTAATGAGCAGTTCTTC
CSGERGNEQFF
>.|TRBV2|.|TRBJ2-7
TGTGCCAGTACACAGGGTAGGAACGAGCAGTACTTC
CASTQGRNEQYF
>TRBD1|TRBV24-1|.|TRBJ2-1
TGTGCCACCAGTGACTCCGGGACAGGGTCCCATGAGCAGTTCTTC
CATSDSGTGSHEQFF
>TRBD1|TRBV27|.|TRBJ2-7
TGTGCCAGCAGTTCAGGGACAGGGTGGACCTACGAGCAGTACTTC
CASSSGTGWTYEQYF
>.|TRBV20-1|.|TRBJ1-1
TGCAGTGCTGGAGGGTATGGGCCTAACACTGAAGCTTTCTTT
CSAGGYGPNTEAFF
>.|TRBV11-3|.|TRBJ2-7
TGTGCCAGCAGCCACGGAGCATACGAGCAGTACTTC
CASSHGAYEQYF
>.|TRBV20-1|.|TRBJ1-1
TGCAGTGCCCAACAAGACACTGAAGCTTTCTTT
CSAQQDTEAFF
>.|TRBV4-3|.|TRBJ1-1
TGCGCCAGCAGCACCGGACCGGGGAGTGAAGCTTTCTTT
CASSTGPGSEAFF
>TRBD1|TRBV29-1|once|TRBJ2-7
TGCAGCGTAGACCCCGGGACAGGTTCCACCTACGAGCAGTACTTC
CSVDPGTGSTYEQYF
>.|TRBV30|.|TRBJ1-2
TGTGCCTGGAGTCGTCAGATTAATGGCTACACCTTC
CAWSRQINGYTF
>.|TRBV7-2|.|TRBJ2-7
TGTGCCAGCAGCTTAGGCGACAGAGTCCACGAGCAGTACTTC
CASSLGDRVHEQYF
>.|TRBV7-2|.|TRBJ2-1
TGTGCCAGCAGCGGGACTTCCTACAATGAGCAGTTCTTC
CASSGTSYNEQFF
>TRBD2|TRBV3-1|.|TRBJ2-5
TGTGCCAGCAGAGGCGGACTAGGTGGAGAGACCCAGTACTTC
CASRGGLGGETQYF
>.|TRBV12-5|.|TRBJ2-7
TGTGCTAGTGGCCCCCGGTCCGGCTCCTACGAGCAGTACTTC
CASGPRSGSYEQYF
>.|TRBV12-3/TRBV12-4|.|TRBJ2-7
TGTGCCAGCAGTTTTTACGAGCAGTACTTC
CASSFYEQYF
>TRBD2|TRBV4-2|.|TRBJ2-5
TGTGCCAGCAGCCAGGGACTAGCGATTATCCAAGAGACCCAGTACTTC
CASSQGLAIIQETQYF